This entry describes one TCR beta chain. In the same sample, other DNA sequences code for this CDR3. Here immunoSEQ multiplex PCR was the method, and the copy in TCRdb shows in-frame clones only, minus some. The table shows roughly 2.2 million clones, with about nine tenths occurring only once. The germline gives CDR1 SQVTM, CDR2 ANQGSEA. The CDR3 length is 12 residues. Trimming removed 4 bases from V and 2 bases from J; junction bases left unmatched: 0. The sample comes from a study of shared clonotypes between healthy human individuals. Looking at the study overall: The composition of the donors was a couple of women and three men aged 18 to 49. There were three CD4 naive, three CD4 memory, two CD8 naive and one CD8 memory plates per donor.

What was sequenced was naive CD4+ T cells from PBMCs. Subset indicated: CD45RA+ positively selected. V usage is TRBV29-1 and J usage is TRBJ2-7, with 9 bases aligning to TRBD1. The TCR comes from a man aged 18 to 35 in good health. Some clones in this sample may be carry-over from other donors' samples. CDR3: CSVGQGAYEQYF. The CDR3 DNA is TGCAGCGTTGGACAGGGGGCCTACGAGCAGTACTTC.